In its sample, the clone carrying this T cell receptor beta chain was seen once. The target antigen is unknown. The sample comes from a study of cytomegalovirus exposure and HLA in healthy donors. Study-level background: Ancestry clustering placed more than 65% of roughly 410 genotyped donors in the Caucasian-associated cluster.

Study results and caveats: CMV antigen specificity was confirmed in vitro for a few CMV-associated chains. An analysis was carried out at a later point. It showed that HLA-associated TCR beta chains were more clonally expanded than equally common non-associated chains.

Trimming took off 2 bases at V and 6 bases at J, with 15 bases between the two ends. The CDR3 loop spans 15 amino acids. Germline values: CDR1 SEHNR, CDR2 FQNEAQ (reference sequence). It was with 60 Vbeta and 13 Jbeta primers that the PCR ran. Authors' data handling: In a later analysis, about 9.9 million of 65 million to 80 million unique beta chains occurred in at least two donors. TCRdb's copy holds only in-frame clones and misses some; the assay was immunoSEQ multiplex PCR. The V and J calls and the clone size are those of that table, but D and trimming were determined from the DNA. The sample carries around 100,000 clones, less than 80% recorded once.

The chain carries TRBV7-9 and TRBJ2-3; no firm D call. This TCR derives from a woman aged 35 to 49 in good health and CMV-seronegative. Input material: PBMCs. The CDR3 bases are TGTGCCAGCAGCTTATACAGTGTATTAACTGATACGCAGTATTTT. It codes for CASSLYSVLTDTQYF.